These T cell receptor beta chains were read from a single sample in a study of T cell changes during pregnancy in multiple sclerosis. The repertoire was sequenced with immunoSEQ multiplex PCR; TCRdb's copy has only in-frame clones and lacks some. The sample carries approximately 100,000 clones, almost 95% recorded once. Sequences were derived from peripheral blood, sampled after pregnancy. These receptor sequences come from a female donor with multiple sclerosis, enrolled in a pregnancy study. The CDR3 runs from the conserved cysteine through the conserved F or W. A D gene is named only where the DNA matches it firmly. Size tells how often a clone was seen (once, few, many) or the class of an expanded clone, and some rows leave it out.

v_gene	j_gene	d_gene	abundance	len	CDR3nt	CDR3aa
TRBV7-6	TRBJ2-1	TRBD1	.	14	TGTGCCAGCAGCCGCGGACAGGGGACGAATGAGCAGTTCTTC	CASSRGQGTNEQFF
TRBV18	TRBJ1-1	.	.	15	TGTGCCAGCTCTCGGGGGGCAGGGAAAGTTTTAGAAGCTTTCTTT	CASSRGAGKVLEAFF
TRBV5-1	TRBJ1-5	.	few	14	TGCGCCAGCAGCTTGGATGGGCTAAGTCAGCCCCAGCATTTT	CASSLDGLSQPQHF
TRBV5-5	TRBJ2-1	TRBD2	.	15	TGTGCCAGCCGGAGGTGGCTAGCGGGATTCAATGAGCAGTTCTTC	CASRRWLAGFNEQFF
TRBV6-5	TRBJ1-2	.	few	13	TGTGCCACCCGGTCGGGGGGCCGCTATGGCTACACCTTC	CATRSGGRYGYTF
TRBV30	TRBJ2-6	.	.	16	TGTGCCTGGAGTTTTGGGGGGTCGTGGGGGGCCAACGTCCTGACTTTC	CAWSFGGSWGANVLTF
TRBV19	TRBJ1-5	TRBD1	few	15	TGTGCCAGTAGCCCCGGGACAGCAAGCTATCAGCCCCAGCATTTT	CASSPGTASYQPQHF
TRBV18	TRBJ1-1	.	.	14	TGTGCCAGCTCACCGGTTGAGGGGAACACTGAAGCTTTCTTT	CASSPVEGNTEAFF
TRBV10-3	TRBJ2-2	TRBD1	few	14	TGTGCCATCAAGCGGACAGGGGACACCGGGGAGCTGTTTTTT	CAIKRTGDTGELFF
TRBV11-2	TRBJ2-3	TRBD2	.	17	TGTGCCAGCAGCTTAGTTAGCCCTAGCGGGGGGGCAGATACGCAGTATTTT	CASSLVSPSGGADTQYF
TRBV11-2	TRBJ2-1	TRBD1	.	17	TGTGCCAGCAGCTTAGGACAGGGGATATTCCTCTACAATGAGCAGTTCTTC	CASSLGQGIFLYNEQFF
TRBV27	TRBJ2-7	.	once	14	TGTGCCAGCAGTTTAGGGAAAGCGGACTACGAGCAGTACTTC	CASSLGKADYEQYF
TRBV5-6	TRBJ1-5	TRBD1	.	16	TGTGCCAGCAGCTTGTTTATGGGACAGGGGGATCAGCCCCAGCATTTT	CASSLFMGQGDQPQHF
TRBV9	TRBJ2-2	TRBD1	.	15	TGTGCCAGCAGCGAACAGGGGGCGCGGACCGGGGAGCTGTTTTTT	CASSEQGARTGELFF
TRBV2	TRBJ1-2	.	.	14	TGTGCCAGCACCCACCGGGATGGCAGCTATGGCTACACCTTC	CASTHRDGSYGYTF
TRBV7-2	TRBJ2-4	.	.	13	TGTGCCAGCAGCTTACTGGGCTGGAACATTCAGTACTTC	CASSLLGWNIQYF
TRBV2	TRBJ2-7	TRBD2	.	15	TGTGCCAGCTCGGGGGCGGGGGGCTCAATGGACGAGCAGTACTTC	CASSGAGGSMDEQYF
TRBV2	TRBJ1-3	TRBD1	.	15	TGTGCCAGCAGAGAGACAGGGGGCGGTGGAAACACCATATATTTT	CASRETGGGGNTIYF
TRBV28	TRBJ2-2	TRBD2	.	17	TGTGCCAGCAGTTTTACGGGACTAGCGGGGCCCACCGGGGAGCTGTTTTTT	CASSFTGLAGPTGELFF
TRBV27	TRBJ2-7	.	.	13	TGTGCCAGCAGCCCCGATGGGGCAATCGAGCAGTACTTC	CASSPDGAIEQYF
TRBV6-5	TRBJ1-6	TRBD1	.	15	TGTGCCAGCAGTTTCGGGGACAGGGGAAATTCACCCCTCCACTTT	CASSFGDRGNSPLHF
TRBV7-8	TRBJ2-7	TRBD2	.	15	TGTGCCAGCAGCGGCTCTAGCGGTTCCTCCTACGAGCAGTACTTC	CASSGSSGSSYEQYF
TRBV6-1	TRBJ2-1	TRBD1	.	14	TGTGCCAGCACCGTCGACAGGGGGGACAATGAGCAGTTCTTC	CASTVDRGDNEQFF
TRBV6-6	TRBJ2-4	TRBD1	.	14	TGTGCCAGCCTCCCTGGACAGGGAAGAAACATTCAGTACTTC	CASLPGQGRNIQYF
TRBV7-2	TRBJ2-3	.	.	13	TGTGCCAGCAGCTTAGATCCAGGGGATACGCAGTATTTT	CASSLDPGDTQYF
TRBV15	TRBJ2-7	TRBD2	.	16	TGTGCCACCAGCAGAGTTTCGGGACTAGCGATCTACGAGCAGTACTTC	CATSRVSGLAIYEQYF
TRBV30	TRBJ2-2	.	.	15	TGTGCCTGGAGTTTGATGGGCACCTACACCGGGGAGCTGTTTTTT	CAWSLMGTYTGELFF
TRBV5-4	TRBJ2-6	TRBD2	.	19	TGTGCCAGCAGCCTTCTACCGGGACTATCTCTCTCTGGGGCCAACGTCCTGACTTTC	CASSLLPGLSLSGANVLTF
TRBV5-1	TRBJ2-3	.	.	15	TGCGCCAGCAGCCCAGGGGAAGGAGGCACAGATACGCAGTATTTT	CASSPGEGGTDTQYF
TRBV2	TRBJ2-4	TRBD1	.	17	TGTGCCAGCAGTGGGAGAGACAGGGGGCCGGCCAAAAACATTCAGTACTTC	CASSGRDRGPAKNIQYF
TRBV4-2	TRBJ2-5	.	.	14	TGTGCCAGCAGCCAGGGGGCCCGCGGGGAGACCCAGTACTTC	CASSQGARGETQYF
TRBV11-2	TRBJ2-5	.	.	13	TGTGCCAGCAGCGCGATTGGGGAGGAGACCCAGTACTTC	CASSAIGEETQYF
TRBV10-3	TRBJ2-7	TRBD1	.	14	TGTGCCATCAGTCCGGGACAGGGAACCTACGAGCAGTACTTC	CAISPGQGTYEQYF
TRBV5-8	TRBJ2-7	.	.	15	TGTGCCAGCAGCTTGGCGGGGACACTATTCTACGAGCAGTACTTC	CASSLAGTLFYEQYF
TRBV15	TRBJ2-7	TRBD1	.	13	TGTGCCACCAGCTTCAGGACAGGGGTCCAGCAGTACTTC	CATSFRTGVQQYF
TRBV5-5	TRBJ2-7	TRBD1	.	16	TGTGCCAGCATCCGAGGTCCGGGACAGGGATCCGCCGAGCAGTACTTC	CASIRGPGQGSAEQYF
TRBV11-2	TRBJ2-7	.	.	14	TGTGCCAGCAGCTCAGATGAACGGCGGGGCGAGCAGTACTTC	CASSSDERRGEQYF
TRBV19	TRBJ2-7	TRBD1	.	18	TGTGCCAGTAGTGACCGACAGGGGGCGAGCCGGGGGACCTACGAGCAGTACTTC	CASSDRQGASRGTYEQYF
TRBV5-1	TRBJ1-4	TRBD1	.	15	TGCGCCAGCAGCGATGGACAGGGATCTAATGAAAAACTGTTTTTT	CASSDGQGSNEKLFF
TRBV5-6	TRBJ2-7	TRBD2	.	15	TGTGCCAGCAGCAAGGGACTAGCGGGAGGGTGGGAGCAGTACTTC	CASSKGLAGGWEQYF
TRBV5-5	TRBJ1-2	TRBD1	.	12	TGTGCCAGCAGTCGGACAGGCGATGGCTACACCTTC	CASSRTGDGYTF
TRBV9	TRBJ2-2	.	.	13	TGTGCCAGCAGCGCTGACTTCACCGGGGAGCTGTTTTTT	CASSADFTGELFF
TRBV6-5	TRBJ1-1	.	.	13	TGTGCCAGCAGTCGGTCGTTCAACTCTGAAGCTTTCTTT	CASSRSFNSEAFF
TRBV2	TRBJ2-1	.	.	13	TGTGCCAGTTCTTCCCCTATGTGGAATGAGCAGTTCTTC	CASSSPMWNEQFF
TRBV10-2	TRBJ1-5	TRBD1	.	14	TGCGCCAGCAGGGGGACAGGGGGAGGTCAGCCCCAGCATTTT	CASRGTGGGQPQHF
TRBV7-2	TRBJ2-1	.	.	15	TGTGCCAGCAGCTTCACAGGGGGGGGTTACAATGAGCAGTTCTTC	CASSFTGGGYNEQFF
TRBV9	TRBJ1-2	.	.	14	TGTGCCAGCAGCGACCAGGGGCGGATCTATGGCTACACCTTC	CASSDQGRIYGYTF
TRBV11-3	TRBJ2-1	.	.	12	TGTGCCAGCAGTTTCGAGGGCGGGGAGCAGTTCTTC	CASSFEGGEQFF
TRBV19	TRBJ2-1	.	.	15	TGTGCCAGTAGTATAGAGGGGGGCTCCTACAATGAGCAGTTCTTC	CASSIEGGSYNEQFF
TRBV6-5	TRBJ2-7	TRBD2	.	13	TGTGCCAGCAGTACCGGACTAGTCTACGAGCAGTACTTC	CASSTGLVYEQYF
TRBV15	TRBJ2-1	TRBD1	.	16	TGTGCCACCAGCAGAGGACCCACGACAGGGGAGAATGAGCAGTTCTTC	CATSRGPTTGENEQFF
TRBV4-1	TRBJ2-5	.	.	15	TGCGCCAGCAGCCAAGATGGAACAGTCCAAGAGACCCAGTACTTC	CASSQDGTVQETQYF
TRBV6-5	TRBJ1-1	TRBD1	.	15	TGTGCCAGCACCCCACCTAGGGGGCTGAACACTGAAGCTTTCTTT	CASTPPRGLNTEAFF
TRBV11-2	TRBJ2-1	TRBD2	.	18	TGTGCCAGCAGCTGGGCACGACTAGCGGGAGGAGGTTACAATGAGCAGTTCTTC	CASSWARLAGGGYNEQFF
TRBV11-2	TRBJ2-7	TRBD2	once	16	TGTGCCAGCAGCTTAGGGTGGGAGGGAAGCTCCTACGAGCAGTACTTC	CASSLGWEGSSYEQYF
TRBV9	TRBJ2-1	TRBD2	.	17	TGTGCCAGCAGCGTAGACCTCAGCGGGGGGGGAAGGAATGAGCAGTTCTTC	CASSVDLSGGGRNEQFF
TRBV12-2	TRBJ2-1	.	.	16	TGTGCAAGTCGCTTCACTGGACTAGCTAGTAGGGATGAGCAGTTCTTC	CASRFTGLASRDEQFF